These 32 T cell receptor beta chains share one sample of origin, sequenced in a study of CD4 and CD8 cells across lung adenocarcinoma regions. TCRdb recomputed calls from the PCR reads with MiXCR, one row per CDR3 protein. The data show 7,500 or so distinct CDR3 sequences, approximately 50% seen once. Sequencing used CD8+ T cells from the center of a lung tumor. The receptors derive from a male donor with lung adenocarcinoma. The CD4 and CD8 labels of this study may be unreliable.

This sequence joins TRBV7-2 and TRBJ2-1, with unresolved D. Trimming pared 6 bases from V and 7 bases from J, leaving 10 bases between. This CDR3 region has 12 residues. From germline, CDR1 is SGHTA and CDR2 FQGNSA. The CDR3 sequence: CASSVVVNEQFF. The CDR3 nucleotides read TGTGCCAGCAGTGTCGTGGTTAATGAGCAGTTCTTC.

CDR3 in amino acids: CASSPRGASETQYF. The CDR3 nucleotides are TGTGCCAGCAGCCCACGGGGGGCTTCCGAGACCCAGTACTTC. The chain uses TRBV7-6 and TRBJ2-1; tentatively, D is TRBD2 (7 bases). The tail of the sequence fits TRBJ2-5 better, so the J call may be wrong. The CDR3 runs 14 residues. Germline V gene lookup returns CDR1 SGHVS and CDR2 FNYEAQ.

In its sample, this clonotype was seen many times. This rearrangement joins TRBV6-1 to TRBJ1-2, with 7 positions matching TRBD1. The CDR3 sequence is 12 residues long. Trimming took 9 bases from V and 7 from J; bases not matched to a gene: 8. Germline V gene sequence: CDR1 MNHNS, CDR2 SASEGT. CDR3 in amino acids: CASVDRVRGYTF. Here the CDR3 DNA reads TGTGCCAGTGTTGACAGGGTTCGTGGCTACACCTTC.

CDR3 DNA sequence: TGTGCCAGCAGTTACTCTAGCAGTCTTGATGCCGGGGAGCTGTTTTTT. Its translation: CASSYSSSLDAGELFF. V gene TRBV6-5 combines with J gene TRBJ2-2, with D uncertain. Between the trimmed V and J ends, which lost 0 bases and 6 bases, there was a span of 14 bases. This CDR3 comprises 16 residues. Per the germline V gene, CDR1 is MNHEY and CDR2 is SVGAGI.

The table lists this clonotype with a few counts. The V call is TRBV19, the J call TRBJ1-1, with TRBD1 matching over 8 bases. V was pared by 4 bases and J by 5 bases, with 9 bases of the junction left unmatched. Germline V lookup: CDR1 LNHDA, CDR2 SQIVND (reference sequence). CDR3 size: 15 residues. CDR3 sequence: CASSRPTGGRTEAFF. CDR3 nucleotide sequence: TGTGCCAGTAGTAGACCCACAGGGGGAAGGACTGAAGCTTTCTTT.

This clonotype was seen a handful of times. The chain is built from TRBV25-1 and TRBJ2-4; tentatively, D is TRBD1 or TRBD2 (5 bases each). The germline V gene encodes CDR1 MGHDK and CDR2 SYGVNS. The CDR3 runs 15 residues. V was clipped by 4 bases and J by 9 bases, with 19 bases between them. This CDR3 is CASSVRDLRGAIQYF. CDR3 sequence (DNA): TGTGCCAGCAGTGTCCGGGACCTCCGAGGGGCCATTCAGTACTTC.

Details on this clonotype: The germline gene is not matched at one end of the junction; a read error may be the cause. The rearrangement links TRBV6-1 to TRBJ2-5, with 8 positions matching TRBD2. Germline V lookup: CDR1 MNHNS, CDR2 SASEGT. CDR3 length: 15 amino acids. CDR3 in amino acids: CGGGPGGGDPETQYF. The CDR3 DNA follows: TGTGGCGGGGGCCCCGGGGGGGGTGACCCAGAGACGCAGTATTTC.

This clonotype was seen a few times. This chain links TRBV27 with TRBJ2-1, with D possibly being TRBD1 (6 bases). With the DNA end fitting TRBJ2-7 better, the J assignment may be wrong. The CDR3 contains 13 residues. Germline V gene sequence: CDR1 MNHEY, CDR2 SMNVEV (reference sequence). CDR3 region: CASSNRVSHEQYF. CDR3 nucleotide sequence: TGTGCCAGCAGTAACAGGGTTTCCCACGAGCAGTACTTC.

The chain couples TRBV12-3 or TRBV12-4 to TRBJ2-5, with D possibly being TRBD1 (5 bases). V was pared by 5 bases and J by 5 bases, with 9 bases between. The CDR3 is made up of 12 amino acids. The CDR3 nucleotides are TGTGCCAGCAGTAAGGGGATGGAGACCCAGTACTTC. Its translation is CASSKGMETQYF.

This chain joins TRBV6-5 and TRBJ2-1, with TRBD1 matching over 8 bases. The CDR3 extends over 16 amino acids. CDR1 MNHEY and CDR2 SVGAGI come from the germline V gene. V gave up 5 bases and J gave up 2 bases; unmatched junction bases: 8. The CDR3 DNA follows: TGTGCCAGCAGTAACATTGGACAGGGAGCCTACAATGAGCAGTTCTTC. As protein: CASSNIGQGAYNEQFF.

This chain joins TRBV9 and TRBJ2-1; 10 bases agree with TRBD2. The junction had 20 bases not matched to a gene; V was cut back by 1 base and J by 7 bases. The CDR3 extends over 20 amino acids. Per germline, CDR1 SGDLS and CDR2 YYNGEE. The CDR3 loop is CASSVRQQSSGSGVGNEQFF. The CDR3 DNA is TGTGCCAGCAGCGTAAGGCAACAATCTAGCGGGAGTGGGGTCGGGAATGAGCAGTTCTTC.

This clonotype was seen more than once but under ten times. CDR3 amino acids: CASSRGPNTGELFF. CDR3 in DNA: TGTGCCAGCAGCAGGGGGCCGAACACCGGGGAGCTGTTTTTT. V usage is TRBV6-1 and J usage is TRBJ2-2; 8 nucleotides line up with TRBD1. This CDR3 is built from 14 residues. CDR1 MNHNS and CDR2 SASEGT come from the germline V gene. After removal of 6 bases from V and 0 bases from J, the junction contained 0 bases not matched to a gene.

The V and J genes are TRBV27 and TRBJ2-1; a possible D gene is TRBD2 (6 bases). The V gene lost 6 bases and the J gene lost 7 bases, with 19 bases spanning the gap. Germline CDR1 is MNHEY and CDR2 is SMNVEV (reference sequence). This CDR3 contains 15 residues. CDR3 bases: TGTGCCAGCAGCAGGCGAGACCCTGGGGGGAATGAGCAGTTCTTC. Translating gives CASSRRDPGGNEQFF.

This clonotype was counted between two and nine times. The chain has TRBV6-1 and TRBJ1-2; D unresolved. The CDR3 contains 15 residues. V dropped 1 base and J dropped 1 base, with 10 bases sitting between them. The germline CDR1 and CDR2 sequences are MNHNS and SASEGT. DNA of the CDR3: TGTGCCAGCAGTGAAGATCTACAGATTAACTATGGCTACACCTTC. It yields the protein CASSEDLQINYGYTF.

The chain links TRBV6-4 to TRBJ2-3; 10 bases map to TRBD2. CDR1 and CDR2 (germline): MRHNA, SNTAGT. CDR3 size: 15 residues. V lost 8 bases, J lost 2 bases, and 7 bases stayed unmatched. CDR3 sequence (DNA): TGTGCCAGCTCACCTAGCGGGAGTGTCACAGATACGCAGTATTTT. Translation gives CASSPSGSVTDTQYF.

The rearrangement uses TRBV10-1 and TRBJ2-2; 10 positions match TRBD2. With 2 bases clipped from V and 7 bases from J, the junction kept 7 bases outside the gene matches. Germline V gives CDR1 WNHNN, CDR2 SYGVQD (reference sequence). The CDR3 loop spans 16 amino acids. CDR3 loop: CASSEQSGRASGELFF. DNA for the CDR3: TGCGCCAGCAGTGAGCAGAGCGGGAGGGCCAGCGGGGAGCTGTTTTTT.

CDR3 in DNA: TGTGCCAGCAGTGAAATGGGATATGGCTACACCTTC. Its translation: CASSEMGYGYTF. The chain is built from TRBV6-1 and TRBJ1-2, with no clear D. V was shortened by 2 bases and J by 5 bases, with 6 bases between the two germline ends. The CDR3 loop spans 12 amino acids. CDR1 MNHNS and CDR2 SASEGT come from the germline V gene.

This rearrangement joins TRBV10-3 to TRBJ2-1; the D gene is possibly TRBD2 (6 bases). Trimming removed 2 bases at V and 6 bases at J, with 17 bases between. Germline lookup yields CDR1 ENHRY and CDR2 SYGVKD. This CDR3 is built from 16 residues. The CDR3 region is CAISEPGLQGGNEQFF. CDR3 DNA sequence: TGTGCCATCAGTGAGCCGGGACTGCAGGGTGGCAATGAGCAGTTCTTC.

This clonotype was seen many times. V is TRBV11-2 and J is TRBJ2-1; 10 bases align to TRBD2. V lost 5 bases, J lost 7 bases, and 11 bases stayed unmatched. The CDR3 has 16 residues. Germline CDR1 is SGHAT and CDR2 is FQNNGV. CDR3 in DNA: TGTGCCAGCAGCCCCCCCCTAGCGGGAGTTCGGAATGAGCAGTTCTTC. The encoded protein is CASSPPLAGVRNEQFF.

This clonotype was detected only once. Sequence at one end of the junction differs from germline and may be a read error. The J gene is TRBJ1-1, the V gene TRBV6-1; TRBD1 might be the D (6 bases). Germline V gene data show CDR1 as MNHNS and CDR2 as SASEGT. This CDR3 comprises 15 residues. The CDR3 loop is CASMRLGGGETEALF. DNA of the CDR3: TGTGCCAGCATGAGGTTAGGGGGTGGGGAAACTGAAGCTTTATTT.

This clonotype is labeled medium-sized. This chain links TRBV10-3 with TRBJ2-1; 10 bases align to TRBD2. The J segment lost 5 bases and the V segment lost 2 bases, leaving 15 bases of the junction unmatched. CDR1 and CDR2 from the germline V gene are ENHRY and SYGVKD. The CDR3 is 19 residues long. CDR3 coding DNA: TGTGCCATCAGTGAGCTCGGGGAGCGGGAGGGGCGACTCCACAATGAGCAGTTCTTC. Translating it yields CAISELGEREGRLHNEQFF.

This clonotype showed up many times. CDR3 loop: CASSYSPPPGPGEQYF. CDR3 DNA sequence: TGTGCCAGCAGTTACTCTCCCCCCCCAGGGCCCGGCGAGCAGTACTTC. This sequence joins TRBV6-5 and TRBJ2-7, with D possibly matching TRBD1 (5 bases). The length of the CDR3 is 16 residues. The germline CDR1 and CDR2 sequences are MNHEY and SVGAGI. V gave up 0 bases and J gave up 6 bases, with 18 bases separating them.

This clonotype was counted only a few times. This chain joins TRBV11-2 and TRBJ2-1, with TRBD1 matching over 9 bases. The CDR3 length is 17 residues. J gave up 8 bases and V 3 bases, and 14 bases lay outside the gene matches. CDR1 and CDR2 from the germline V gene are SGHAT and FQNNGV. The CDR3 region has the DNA TGTGCCAGCAGCTTGTCCGGTGCGGGACAGGGATGGTATGAGCAGTTCTTC. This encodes CASSLSGAGQGWYEQFF.

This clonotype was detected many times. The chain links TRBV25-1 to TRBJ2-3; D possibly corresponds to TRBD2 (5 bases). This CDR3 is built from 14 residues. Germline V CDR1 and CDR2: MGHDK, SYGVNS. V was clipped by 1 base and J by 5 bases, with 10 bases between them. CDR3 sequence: CASSESGGLDTQYF. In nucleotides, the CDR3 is TGTGCCAGCAGTGAATCGGGCGGGCTAGATACGCAGTATTTT. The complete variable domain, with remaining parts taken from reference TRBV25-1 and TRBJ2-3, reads EADIYQTPRYLVIGTGKKITLECSQTMGHDKMYWYQQDPGMELHLIHYSYGVNSTEKGDLSSESTVSRIRTEHFPLTLESARPSHTSQYLCASSESGGLDTQYFGPGTRLTVL.

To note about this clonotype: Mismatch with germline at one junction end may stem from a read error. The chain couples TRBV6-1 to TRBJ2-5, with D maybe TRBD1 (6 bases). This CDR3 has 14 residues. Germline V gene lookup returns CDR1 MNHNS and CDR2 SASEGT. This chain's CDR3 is CAGSGGGVLETQYF. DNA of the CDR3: TGTGCGGGCAGTGGGGGCGGAGTCCTAGAGACGCAGTACTTC.

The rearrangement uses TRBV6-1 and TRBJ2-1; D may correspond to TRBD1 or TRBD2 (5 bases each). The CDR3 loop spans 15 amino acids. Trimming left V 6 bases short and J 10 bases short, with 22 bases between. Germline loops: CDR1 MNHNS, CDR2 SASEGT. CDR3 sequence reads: CASSGLRQNTYEQFF. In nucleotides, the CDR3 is TGTGCCAGCAGCGGACTCAGACAGAATACCTACGAGCAGTTCTTC.

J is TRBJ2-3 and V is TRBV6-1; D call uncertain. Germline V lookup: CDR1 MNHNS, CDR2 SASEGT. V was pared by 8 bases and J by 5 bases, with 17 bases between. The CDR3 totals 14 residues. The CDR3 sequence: CASSAEIIGDTQYF. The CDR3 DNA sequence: TGTGCCAGCTCGGCGGAGATAATAGGAGATACGCAGTATTTT.

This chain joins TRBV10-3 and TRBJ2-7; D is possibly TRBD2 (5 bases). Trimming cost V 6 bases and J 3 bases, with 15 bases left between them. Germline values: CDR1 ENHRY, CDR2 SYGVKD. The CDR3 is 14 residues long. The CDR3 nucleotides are TGTGCCATCAGGGACTCTTCTTCTGGCTACGAGCAGTACTTC. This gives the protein CAIRDSSSGYEQYF.

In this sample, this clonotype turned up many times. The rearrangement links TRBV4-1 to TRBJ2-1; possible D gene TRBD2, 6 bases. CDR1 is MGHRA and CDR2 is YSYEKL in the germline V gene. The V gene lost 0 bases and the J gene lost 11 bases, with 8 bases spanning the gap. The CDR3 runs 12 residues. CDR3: CASSQDREKQFF. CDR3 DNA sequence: TGCGCCAGCAGCCAAGACCGGGAGAAGCAGTTCTTC.

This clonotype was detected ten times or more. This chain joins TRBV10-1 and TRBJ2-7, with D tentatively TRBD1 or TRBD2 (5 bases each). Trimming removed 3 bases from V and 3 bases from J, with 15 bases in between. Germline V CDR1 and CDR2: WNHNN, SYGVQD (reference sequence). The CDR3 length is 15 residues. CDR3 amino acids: CASSDPRLGVYEQYF. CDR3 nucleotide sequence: TGCGCCAGCAGTGATCCCCGGTTGGGGGTCTACGAGCAGTACTTC.

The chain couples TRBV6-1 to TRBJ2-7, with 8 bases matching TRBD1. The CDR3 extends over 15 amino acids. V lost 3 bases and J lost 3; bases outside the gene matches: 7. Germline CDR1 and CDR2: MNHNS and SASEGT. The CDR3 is CASSDRDRTLYEQYF. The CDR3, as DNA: TGTGCCAGCAGTGACCGGGACAGGACGCTCTACGAGCAGTACTTC.

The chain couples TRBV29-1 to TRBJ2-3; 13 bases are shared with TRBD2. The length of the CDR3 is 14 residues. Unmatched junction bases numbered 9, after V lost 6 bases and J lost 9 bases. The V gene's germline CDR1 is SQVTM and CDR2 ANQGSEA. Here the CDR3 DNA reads TGCAGCGTGAAACCACTAGCGGGGGGGCTCACGCAGTATTTT. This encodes CSVKPLAGGLTQYF.